This entry describes one T cell receptor (beta chain). As originally analysed: Quantification of nucleated cells was approximated via reference gene primer amplification. Clones were read by immunoSEQ multiplex PCR, and TCRdb kept only the in-frame ones, dropping some. That table is the source of V, J and clone size, and D and trimming were worked out from the DNA. The table records approximately 110,000 clones, approximately 88% of them present only once. Trimming cost V 7 bases and J 0 bases, with 11 bases left between them. The CDR3 totals 14 residues. Per the germline V gene, CDR1 is MNHEY and CDR2 is SVGAGI. The data were obtained in a study of blood T cell repertoires in COVID-19. Across the study: The study drew acute and convalescent COVID-19 samples from the United States, Italy and Spain. The cDNA or gDNA used as material had been derived from T cells, B-cell-depleted T cells, or PBMCs.

The source is a woman aged 70-85 years with acute or convalescent COVID-19. Sequenced input: peripheral blood. V is TRBV6-5 and J is TRBJ2-3; no clear D. CDR3 sequence reads: CASMASFSTDTQYF. The CDR3, as DNA: TGTGCCAGCATGGCTAGTTTCAGCACAGATACGCAGTATTTT.